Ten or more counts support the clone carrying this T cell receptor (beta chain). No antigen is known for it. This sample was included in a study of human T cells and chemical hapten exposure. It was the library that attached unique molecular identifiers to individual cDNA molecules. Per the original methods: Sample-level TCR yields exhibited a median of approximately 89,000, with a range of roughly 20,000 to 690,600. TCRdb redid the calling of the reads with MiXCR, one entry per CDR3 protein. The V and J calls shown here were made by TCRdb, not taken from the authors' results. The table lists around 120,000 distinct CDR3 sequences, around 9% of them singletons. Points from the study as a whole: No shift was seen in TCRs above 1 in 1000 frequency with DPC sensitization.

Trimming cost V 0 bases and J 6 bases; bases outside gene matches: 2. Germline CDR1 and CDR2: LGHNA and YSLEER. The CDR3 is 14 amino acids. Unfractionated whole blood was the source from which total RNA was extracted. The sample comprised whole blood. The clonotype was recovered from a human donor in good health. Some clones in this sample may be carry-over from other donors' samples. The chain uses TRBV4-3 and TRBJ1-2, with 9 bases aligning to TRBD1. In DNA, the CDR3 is TGCGCCAGCAGCCAAGATAGGACAGGGGATGGCTACACCTTC. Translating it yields CASSQDRTGDGYTF.